The 15 T cell receptor beta chains given below trace back to one sample, sequenced in a study of blood T cell repertoires in COVID-19. Only in-frame clones appear in the TCRdb table, and some are missing; sequencing was by immunoSEQ multiplex PCR. The data contain roughly 180,000 clones, roughly 88% of them singletons. Specimen: PBMCs or T cells enriched from blood (not recorded which). These receptors all come from a woman aged 60-75 years who had recovered from COVID-19.

The chain joins TRBV5-1 to TRBJ2-1; D might be TRBD1 (6 bases). This CDR3 is 15 amino acids long. CDR1 is SGHRS and CDR2 is YFSETQ in the germline V gene. V gave up 0 bases and J gave up 2 bases, with 9 bases separating them. The chain's CDR3 is CASSLEQGPYNEQFF. CDR3 DNA: TGCGCCAGCAGCTTGGAGCAGGGGCCCTACAATGAGCAGTTCTTC.

This chain joins TRBV3-1 (or the pseudogene TRBV3-2) and TRBJ1-2, with 8 bases aligning to TRBD1. V shed 3 bases and J 8 bases; nucleotides not matched to a gene: 8. The CDR3 is 14 amino acids. CDR1 and CDR2 (germline): LGHDT, YNNKEL (reference sequence). The CDR3 DNA reads as TGTGCCAGCAGCCATTTAGAACAGGGGGAAGGCTACACCTTC. Translated: CASSHLEQGEGYTF.

The chain joins TRBV5-1 to TRBJ1-2, with a weak D call TRBD1 (6 bases). The germline gives CDR1 SGHRS, CDR2 YFSETQ. This CDR3 has 15 amino acids. The germline V and J ends were trimmed by 4 bases and 7 bases, with 20 bases remaining between them. The CDR3 protein is CASSAENYRGAGYTF. CDR3 coding DNA: TGCGCCAGCAGCGCCGAAAACTACCGGGGGGCTGGCTACACCTTC.

The CDR3 here is CASSQAGADTQYF. The DNA of the CDR3 is TGTGCCAGCAGCCAGGCAGGCGCAGATACGCAGTATTTT. V usage is TRBV3-1 (or the pseudogene TRBV3-2) and J usage is TRBJ2-3; D gene unclear. Trimming took 3 bases from V and 4 from J, leaving 8 bases between them. Germline V CDR1 and CDR2: LGHDT, YNNKEL (reference sequence). This CDR3 region has 13 residues.

This clone was observed a single time. This rearrangement joins TRBV5-1 to TRBJ2-7, with TRBD2 identical over 10 bases. The germline V gene has CDR1 SGHRS and CDR2 YFSETQ. The length of the CDR3 is 14 residues. Trimming removed 3 bases from V and 0 bases from J; junction bases left unmatched: 0. CDR3 sequence reads: CASSSSGSSYEQYF. In DNA form, the CDR3 reads TGCGCCAGCAGCTCTAGCGGGAGCTCCTACGAGCAGTACTTC.

This sequence joins TRBV30 and TRBJ1-5; 10 positions match TRBD1. The CDR3 is 17 amino acids. Germline lookup yields CDR1 GTSNPN and CDR2 SVGIG (reference sequence). J was trimmed by 3 bases and V by 2 bases; bases with no gene match: 10. The CDR3 loop reads CAWSPTFGTGVNQPQHF. The CDR3 DNA reads TGTGCCTGGAGTCCAACCTTCGGGACAGGGGTCAATCAGCCCCAGCATTTT.

The rearrangement uses TRBV7-3 and TRBJ2-3; D unresolved. This CDR3 comprises 14 residues. V was clipped by 5 bases and J by 4 bases, with 13 bases between them. Germline CDR1 is SGHTA and CDR2 is FQGTGA. Here the CDR3 DNA reads TGTGCCAGCAGCCCCCACTCGCGCGCAGATACGCAGTATTTT. Its protein is CASSPHSRADTQYF.

This clone has just one count. The V call is TRBV18, the J call TRBJ1-2; 9 bases fit TRBD1. The CDR3 has 16 amino acids. Germline-derived CDR1 and CDR2 are KGHSH and LQKENI. J was trimmed by 5 bases and V by 1 base; bases with no gene match: 8. CDR3 sequence (DNA): TGTGCCAGCTCACCACGAACAGGGGGCTCTGGGTATGGCTACACCTTC. Translating gives CASSPRTGGSGYGYTF.

The chain uses TRBV7-2 and TRBJ2-7; 12 nucleotides match TRBD2. The V gene's germline CDR1 is SGHTA and CDR2 FQGNSA. This CDR3 spans 15 amino acids. V dropped 5 bases and J dropped 2; count of bases not matched to a gene: 4. The CDR3 nucleotides are TGTGCCAGCAGCCCCTCTAGCGGGGGGGCCTACGAGCAGTACTTC. Translating it yields CASSPSSGGAYEQYF.

This chain uses TRBV6-5 with TRBJ1-5; 8 bases agree with TRBD1. Trimming removed 6 bases from V and 4 bases from J; junction bases left unmatched: 2. CDR1 is MNHEY, CDR2 SVGAGI, per germline. There are 13 residues in the CDR3. CDR3 sequence: CASRRQGNQPQHF. The CDR3, as DNA: TGTGCCAGCAGGAGACAGGGGAATCAGCCCCAGCATTTT.

This chain joins TRBV19 and TRBJ1-6; no clear D gene. The CDR3 has 15 amino acids. CDR1 is LNHDA, CDR2 SQIVND, per germline (reference sequence). V dropped 4 bases and J dropped 10 bases, with 17 bases sitting between them. The CDR3 sequence is CASSTTGRSASPLHF. The CDR3 bases are TGTGCCAGTAGTACCACCGGCCGGAGCGCCTCACCCCTCCACTTT. The full variable domain, in which reference TRBV19 and TRBJ1-6 provide the parts outside the CDR3, is DGGITQSPKYLFRKEGQNVTLSCEQNLNHDAMYWYRQDPGQGLRLIYYSQIVNDFQKGDIAEGYSVSREKKESFPLTVTSAQKNPTAFYLCASSTTGRSASPLHFGNGTRLTVT.

The V and J genes are TRBV28 and TRBJ1-2, with D tentatively TRBD1 (5 bases). CDR3 size: 13 residues. Trimming cost V 3 bases and J 6 bases, with 11 bases left between them. CDR1 and CDR2 (germline): MDHEN, SYDVKM. The CDR3: CASSLGGLNGYTF. In nucleotides, the CDR3 is TGTGCCAGCAGTTTGGGGGGGTTAAATGGCTACACCTTC.

V usage is TRBV12-3 or TRBV12-4 and J usage is TRBJ2-5; D possibly corresponds to TRBD2 (6 bases). The V end lost 7 bases, the J end lost 9 bases, and 18 bases lay between the germline ends. This CDR3 comprises 13 residues. The CDR3 protein is CASTLDYLGAQYF. CDR3 DNA: TGTGCCAGCACCCTGGACTATCTCGGGGCCCAGTACTTC.

The rearrangement links TRBV4-2 to TRBJ2-1; TRBD2 matches at 12 bases. Germline V lookup: CDR1 LGHNA, CDR2 YNFKEQ. V lost 3 bases to trimming and J lost 6 bases; unmatched junction nucleotides: 9. This CDR3 region has 17 residues. The DNA of the CDR3 is TGTGCCAGCAGCCATCCCCCCGCTAGCGGGAGGGCCAATGAGCAGTTCTTC. Translated: CASSHPPASGRANEQFF.

The V gene is TRBV28, the J gene TRBJ1-3; a weak D match, TRBD1 (5 bases). The CDR3 consists of 16 residues. Trimming took 5 bases from V and 0 from J, leaving 14 bases between them. The germline gives CDR1 MDHEN, CDR2 SYDVKM. The CDR3 reads CASSPLRVLSGNTIYF. The CDR3 DNA reads as TGTGCCAGCAGTCCACTCAGGGTCCTCTCTGGAAACACCATATATTTT.